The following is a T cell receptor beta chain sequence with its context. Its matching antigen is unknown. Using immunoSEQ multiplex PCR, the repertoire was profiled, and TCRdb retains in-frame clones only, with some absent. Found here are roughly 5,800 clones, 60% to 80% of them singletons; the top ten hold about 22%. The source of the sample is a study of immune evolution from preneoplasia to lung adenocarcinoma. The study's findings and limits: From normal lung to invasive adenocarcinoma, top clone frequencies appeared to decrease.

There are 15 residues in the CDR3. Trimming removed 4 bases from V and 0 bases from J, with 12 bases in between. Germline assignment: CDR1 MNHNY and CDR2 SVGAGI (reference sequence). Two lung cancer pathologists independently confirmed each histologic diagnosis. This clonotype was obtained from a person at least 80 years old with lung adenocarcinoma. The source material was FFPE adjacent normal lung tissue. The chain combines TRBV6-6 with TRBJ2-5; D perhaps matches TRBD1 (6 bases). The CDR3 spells CASSSSRGYQETQYF. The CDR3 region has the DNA TGTGCCAGCAGTTCTTCCAGGGGTTACCAAGAGACCCAGTACTTC.